This TCR beta chain was captured in a study of blood T cell repertoires in COVID-19. Across the whole study: COVID-19 samples from acute and convalescent phases originated in the United States, Italy and Spain. PBMCs, B-cell-depleted T cells, or T cells were the source of the cDNA or gDNA that made up the material.

The V and J ends lost 6 bases and 5 bases respectively, with 19 bases between them. CDR1 is SQVTM and CDR2 is ANQGSEA in the germline V gene. This CDR3 comprises 14 residues. This clone was seen more than once but under ten times. Recruited during active infection, patients (from Seattle) were subsequently followed longitudinally. In the authors' workflow: Amplifying reference gene primers gave estimates of nucleated cell counts. Assay used: immunoSEQ multiplex PCR; TCRdb lists only in-frame clones, some missing. V, J and clone size were drawn from that table, and D and trimming were deduced from the DNA. Here the sample spans fewer than 350,000 clones, approximately 87% being singletons.

The TCR was taken from a woman aged 25 to 39 with COVID-19, enrolled during active disease. The sample comprised peripheral blood. The V call is TRBV29-1, the J call TRBJ1-1, with D maybe TRBD1 (5 bases). The DNA of the CDR3 is TGCAGCGTCACCGGGCAGGGATCCGTGACTGAAGCTTTCTTT. Translation: CSVTGQGSVTEAFF. The whole variable domain, remainder taken from reference TRBV29-1 and TRBJ1-1, is SAVISQKPSRDICQRGTSLTIQCQVDSQVTMMFWYRQQPGQSLTLIATANQGSEATYESGFVIDKFPISRPNLTFSTLTVSNMSPEDSSIYLCSVTGQGSVTEAFFGQGTRLTVV.